Each of the 25 T cell receptor beta chains below was sequenced from the same sample in a study of T cell responses to AZD1222 COVID-19 vaccine. Clones were read by immunoSEQ multiplex PCR, and TCRdb kept only the in-frame ones, dropping some. The table has over 95,000 clones, approximately 88% seen once; the top ten hold around 6%. The sample in question was peripheral blood, obtained 28 days after the second AZD1222 dose. The origin of the receptors is an adult who received the AZD1222 COVID-19 vaccine.

There are a few counts of this clone. The rearrangement uses TRBV4-2 and TRBJ2-7; possible D gene TRBD2, 7 bases. V dropped 0 bases and J dropped 3 bases, with 15 bases sitting between them. CDR1 is LGHNA and CDR2 is YNFKEQ in the germline V gene. The CDR3 extends over 16 amino acids. CDR3 bases: TGTGCCAGCAGCCAAGAAGGAACCGGGGGGCGCTACGAGCAGTACTTC. It encodes CASSQEGTGGRYEQYF.

This clone is a singleton in its sample. This rearrangement joins TRBV27 to TRBJ2-1; tentatively, D is TRBD2 (6 bases). The CDR3 runs to 16 residues. Trimming removed 0 bases at V and 2 bases at J, with 11 bases between. CDR1 and CDR2 from the germline V gene are MNHEY and SMNVEV (reference sequence). The DNA for the CDR3 is TGTGCCAGCAGTTTATCCATACGCGGGGCCTACAATGAGCAGTTCTTC. It specifies CASSLSIRGAYNEQFF.

The chain uses TRBV28 and TRBJ1-3; 8 nucleotides line up with TRBD1. Germline assignment: CDR1 MDHEN and CDR2 SYDVKM. Trimming cost V 5 bases and J 2 bases; bases outside gene matches: 5. The CDR3 sequence is 15 residues long. The CDR3 DNA reads as TGTGCCAGCAGTGCTACAGGGGGAACTGGAAACACCATATATTTT. As protein: CASSATGGTGNTIYF.

CDR3 region: CASSPGLGQLFF. For the CDR3, the DNA is TGTGCCAGCAGCCCCGGGCTGGGTCAACTGTTTTTT. The V gene is TRBV6-6, the J gene TRBJ1-4; D is uncertain. The CDR3 runs 12 residues. CDR1 is MNHNY, CDR2 SVGAGI, per germline (reference sequence). Trimming shortened V by 6 bases and J by 12 bases, and 14 bases separated the two germline ends.

The chain uses TRBV21-1 and TRBJ2-5; the table's TRBD1 call for D was not verified on the DNA. TRBV21-1 represents a pseudogene. The CDR3 length is 17 residues. The CDR3 region has the DNA TGTGCCAGCAGCAAAAATATCGCAGGGGACCTACAAGAGACCCAGTACTTC. Protein product: CASSKNIAGDLQETQYF.

The chain combines TRBV7-3 with TRBJ1-2, with TRBD1 matching over 7 bases. CDR1 and CDR2 (germline): SGHTA, FQGTGA. The CDR3 has 13 residues. V lost 5 bases, J lost 8 bases, and 8 bases stayed unmatched. Here the CDR3 DNA reads TGTGCCAGCAGCACCCGGACAGGAGAGGGCTACACCTTC. Its translation: CASSTRTGEGYTF.

In DNA form, the CDR3 reads TGTGCCACTTCCGACAGGCCGAATGAGCAGTTCTTC. It encodes CATSDRPNEQFF. The chain combines TRBV19 with TRBJ2-1, with a tentative D call TRBD1 (6 bases). Germline CDR1 reads LNHDA; CDR2 reads SQIVND (reference sequence). This CDR3 comprises 12 residues. V was clipped by 10 bases and J by 7 bases, with 14 bases between them.

This chain connects TRBV5-5 to TRBJ1-1; a possible D gene is TRBD1 (5 bases). The germline V gene has CDR1 SGHKS and CDR2 YYEKEE (reference sequence). This CDR3 contains 15 residues. The V gene lost 5 bases and the J gene lost 1 base, with 15 bases spanning the gap. CDR3 nucleotides: TGTGCCAGCAGTGGGGGGGTTCCGAAGAACACTGAAGCTTTCTTT. Translation: CASSGGVPKNTEAFF.

This clone was counted once. V is TRBV5-1 and J is TRBJ1-2; 7 nucleotides align to TRBD1. CDR1 is SGHRS, CDR2 YFSETQ, per germline. The V segment lost 4 bases and the J segment 3 bases; nucleotides outside the gene matches: 6. The CDR3 is made up of 14 amino acids. The CDR3 DNA sequence: TGCGCCAGCAGCGGAAGAGGGACAGACTATGGCTACACCTTC. It translates to CASSGRGTDYGYTF.

In this sample, this clone turned up once. The CDR3 protein is CASSFRDEKLFF. CDR3 coding DNA: TGTGCCAGCAGCTTCAGGGATGAAAAACTGTTTTTT. V gene TRBV7-9 combines with J gene TRBJ1-4, with D perhaps matching TRBD1 (5 bases). There are 12 residues in the CDR3. V lost 3 bases and J lost 6, with 5 bases in between. The V gene's germline CDR1 is SEHNR and CDR2 FQNEAQ (reference sequence).

The rearrangement links TRBV19 to TRBJ2-3; TRBD2 aligns across 13 bases. The V gene end was trimmed by 0 bases and the J gene end by 0 bases; junction bases not matched to a gene: 9. Germline CDR1 LNHDA, CDR2 SQIVND (reference sequence). The CDR3 runs 20 residues. The CDR3 sequence is CASSIDGPGLAGFSTDTQYF. The CDR3 region has the DNA TGTGCCAGTAGTATAGATGGGCCGGGACTAGCGGGGTTTAGCACAGATACGCAGTATTTT.

The chain joins TRBV4-3 to TRBJ2-7; D perhaps matches TRBD2 (6 bases). Germline V gene data show CDR1 as LGHNA and CDR2 as YSLEER. With 0 bases removed from V and 1 base from J, the gap between germline ends came to 22 bases. CDR3 length: 19 residues. CDR3 DNA: TGCGCCAGCAGCCAAGATGTGGGGGGTTACTCGTGGGGTTCCTACGAGCAGTACTTC. Translated: CASSQDVGGYSWGSYEQYF.

This chain uses TRBV10-3 with TRBJ1-1, with TRBD1 matching over 7 bases. V dropped 5 bases and J dropped 4; count of bases not matched to a gene: 4. CDR3 size: 13 residues. Germline CDR1 ENHRY, CDR2 SYGVKD. CDR3 sequence: CAISPGGGTEAFF. DNA for the CDR3: TGTGCCATCAGTCCAGGGGGAGGCACTGAAGCTTTCTTT.

This clone has just a few counts. This chain connects TRBV2 to TRBJ2-7, with a tentative D call TRBD1 (6 bases). There are 13 residues in the CDR3. In germline, CDR1 is SNHLY, CDR2 FYNNEI. Trimming removed 7 bases from V and 5 bases from J, with 15 bases in between. CDR3 sequence reads: CASKWTVNNEQYF. In nucleotides, the CDR3 is TGTGCCAGCAAGTGGACAGTGAACAACGAGCAGTACTTC.

The gene calls are TRBV18 and TRBJ2-7, with a weak D call TRBD2 (6 bases). This CDR3 region has 12 residues. In germline, CDR1 is KGHSH, CDR2 LQKENI. V gave up 3 bases and J gave up 3 bases, with 6 bases separating them. The CDR3 region is CASSPRGYEQYF. As DNA, the CDR3 is TGTGCCAGCTCACCGCGGGGCTACGAGCAGTACTTC.

The chain recombines TRBV7-9 with TRBJ1-2; D is unresolved. Germline CDR1 and CDR2: SEHNR and FQNEAQ (reference sequence). Trimming pared 5 bases from V and 7 bases from J, leaving 14 bases between. This CDR3 has 13 amino acids. As DNA, the CDR3 is TGTGCCAGCAGCCCCGGCTCAGCAGCTGGCTACACCTTC. Its protein product is CASSPGSAAGYTF.

The chain has TRBV5-1 and TRBJ1-1; TRBD1 is a possible D gene (5 bases). The CDR3 runs 16 residues. Germline CDR1 is SGHRS and CDR2 is YFSETQ. Trimming stripped 4 bases from V and 0 bases from J, with 16 bases between. CDR3 protein: CASSSRQKTMNTEAFF. The CDR3 nucleotides read TGCGCCAGCAGCAGCCGACAGAAGACAATGAACACTGAAGCTTTCTTT.

This rearrangement joins TRBV18 to TRBJ2-3, with no clear D. The germline V gene has CDR1 KGHSH and CDR2 LQKENI. The CDR3 runs to 18 residues. V lost 3 bases and J 0 bases, leaving 19 bases between the germline ends. This CDR3 reads CASSPADFRRTSTDTQYF. The CDR3, as DNA: TGTGCCAGCTCACCGGCCGATTTTAGGCGTACTAGCACAGATACGCAGTATTTT.

A word on this clone: The same CDR3 also results from other DNA sequences found in this sample. This rearrangement joins TRBV5-6 to TRBJ2-1; 9 bases align to TRBD1. This CDR3 region has 16 residues. With 4 bases clipped from V and 0 bases from J, the junction kept 5 bases outside the gene matches. Germline loops: CDR1 SGHDT, CDR2 YYEEEE. The chain's CDR3 is CASSLDRGSSYNEQFF. In nucleotides, the CDR3 is TGTGCCAGCAGCCTAGACAGGGGGAGCTCCTACAATGAGCAGTTCTTC.

The chain carries TRBV28 and TRBJ2-6, with D unresolved. Germline CDR1 is MDHEN and CDR2 is SYDVKM. The CDR3 sequence is 16 residues long. The V and J ends lost 6 bases and 0 bases respectively, with 12 bases between them. Here the CDR3 reads CASRRAKSSGANVLTF. The CDR3 DNA is TGTGCCAGCAGGCGAGCGAAGAGCTCTGGGGCCAACGTCCTGACTTTC.

The chain recombines TRBV9 with TRBJ2-5, with unresolved D. Per the germline V gene, CDR1 is SGDLS and CDR2 is YYNGEE. The V gene lost 3 bases and the J gene lost 6 bases, with 12 bases spanning the gap. The CDR3 totals 13 residues. CDR3 DNA: TGTGCCAGCAGCGAGGGCGAGGTAAAGACCCAGTACTTC. Its protein product is CASSEGEVKTQYF.

The rearrangement links TRBV11-2 to TRBJ2-6, with D possibly being TRBD1 or TRBD2 (5 bases each). The CDR3 is 15 residues long. The germline CDR1 and CDR2 sequences are SGHAT and FQNNGV. The V end lost 1 base, the J end lost 3 bases, and 7 bases lay between the germline ends. CDR3 sequence (DNA): TGTGCCAGCAGCTTAGGAGGGGTTGGGGCCAACGTCCTGACTTTC. It yields the protein CASSLGGVGANVLTF.

V usage is TRBV10-3 and J usage is TRBJ2-7, with D hard to call. Trimming shortened V by 2 bases and J by 2 bases, and 7 bases separated the two germline ends. The CDR3 has 13 amino acids. In germline, CDR1 is ENHRY, CDR2 SYGVKD. CDR3 sequence reads: CAISEPSAYEQYF. CDR3 in DNA: TGTGCCATCAGTGAGCCGTCAGCCTACGAGCAGTACTTC.

The V and J genes are TRBV5-1 and TRBJ1-5; tentatively, D is TRBD1 (5 bases). The CDR3 contains 15 residues. Germline loops: CDR1 SGHRS, CDR2 YFSETQ. Trimming left V 4 bases short and J 7 bases short, with 18 bases between. CDR3 residues: CASSRSGDPDQPQHF. The CDR3 DNA reads as TGCGCCAGCAGCCGGTCGGGGGACCCAGACCAGCCCCAGCATTTT.

V gene TRBV23-1 combines with J gene TRBJ2-6, with 12 bases identical to TRBD1. TRBV23-1 is an ORF, and what it does is uncertain. V lost 6 bases, J lost 3 bases, and 21 bases stayed unmatched. The CDR3 runs to 22 residues. The CDR3 here is CASSRGEVLGQGARYGANVLTF. CDR3 nucleotides: TGCGCCAGCAGCCGAGGTGAGGTGTTGGGACAGGGGGCGAGATATGGGGCCAACGTCCTGACTTTC.